This T cell receptor beta chain was identified in a study of shared clonotypes between healthy human individuals. Genomic DNA per cell subset filled all wells of several immunoSEQ plates. The quantity of DNA used in unsorted PBMC replicate PCRs was 300 ng, corresponding to some 29,000 T cell genomes. Sequencing of unsorted PBMC DNA was carried out using ten immunoSEQ deep assay plates. Data came from immunoSEQ multiplex PCR; TCRdb stores just in-frame clones and leaves some out. The repertoire holds about 490,000 clones, roughly 78% seen once, with roughly 12% in the top ten. The junction had 6 bases not matched to a gene; V was cut back by 0 bases and J by 14 bases. The CDR3 extends over 13 amino acids. Germline-derived CDR1 and CDR2 are SGHTA and FQGNSA. This clone was detected once. Distinct nucleotide sequences in the sample also encode this CDR3.

Sequencing was performed on PBMCs. The clonotype was recovered from a woman between 35 and 50 years old in good health. Some clones in this sample may be carry-over from other donors' samples. V gene TRBV7-2 combines with J gene TRBJ2-2; 7 bases are shared with TRBD1. Written as DNA, the CDR3 is TGTGCCAGCAGCTTAGCGAGACAGGGAGAACTGTTTTTT. This translates into CASSLARQGELFF.